The clone carrying this TCR beta chain was recorded a few times. Its matching antigen is unknown. V was clipped by 10 bases and J by 2 bases, with 12 bases between them. Germline values: CDR1 LNHDA, CDR2 SQIVND (reference sequence). The CDR3 spans 13 residues. This record belongs to a study of CD8+ T cells in alopecia areata. General study results and limits: Normal-skin resident alphabeta T cells also appear among scalp sample sequences. Tofacitinib significantly lowered scalp clonality and expanded CD8+ clones among the top 100. The treated group had a single nonresponder, limiting CD8+ expansion-response conclusions.

Treatment denoted: oral pan-JAK inhibitor, 5-10 mg twice daily. Extraction of RNA preceded its reverse transcription into cDNA, which served as the sequencing template. The protocol was immunoSEQ multiplex PCR, while the TCRdb copy is restricted to in-frame clones and leaves out a portion. The sample includes more than 95,000 clones, 61% of them seen just once. The sequencing here drew on CD4+ T cells sorted from blood, taken at week 4, from a patient treated with tofacitinib. The receptor comes from a human donor with alopecia areata. V gene TRBV19 combines with J gene TRBJ2-4, with TRBD1 as a possible D gene (6 bases). The CDR3 reads CATIDRSKNIQYF. Here the CDR3 DNA reads TGTGCCACCATCGACAGGTCCAAAAACATTCAGTACTTC.